Shown below are 14 T cell receptor beta chains from a single sample sequenced in a study of blood T cell repertoires in COVID-19. Here immunoSEQ multiplex PCR was the method, and the copy in TCRdb shows in-frame clones only, minus some. The data contain fewer than 350,000 clones, roughly 87% of them singletons. Sequencing was performed on PBMCs or T cells enriched from blood (not recorded which). Receptor source: a woman aged 40 to 50 who had recovered from COVID-19.

V usage is TRBV7-9 and J usage is TRBJ2-7, with D maybe TRBD1 (6 bases). The germline V gene has CDR1 SEHNR and CDR2 FQNEAQ (reference sequence). The CDR3 runs 15 residues. V was clipped by 5 bases and J by 2 bases, with 16 bases between them. The CDR3 loop reads CASSPPHGDTYEQYF. The CDR3, as DNA: TGTGCCAGCAGCCCCCCCCACGGGGACACCTACGAGCAGTACTTC.

CDR3 loop: CATRRNTEAFF. The CDR3 bases are TGTGCCACCCGGAGGAACACTGAAGCTTTCTTT. The chain couples TRBV25-1 to TRBJ1-1; D gene ambiguous. Germline loops: CDR1 MGHDK, CDR2 SYGVNS. The V end was cut by 10 bases, the J end by 1 base, with 7 bases between. This CDR3 has 11 residues.

This clone has ten or more counts. The genes are TRBV19 and TRBJ2-7, with 7 positions matching TRBD2. Germline CDR1 is LNHDA and CDR2 is SQIVND (reference sequence). Unmatched junction bases numbered 7, after V lost 5 bases and J lost 6 bases. This CDR3 is built from 13 residues. In nucleotides, the CDR3 is TGTGCCAGTAGTGGGACTACTCGCGGCGAGCAGTACTTC. It translates to CASSGTTRGEQYF.

The chain joins TRBV18 to TRBJ2-1, with 8 bases matching TRBD1. This CDR3 spans 14 amino acids. V lost 3 bases and J lost 8; bases outside the gene matches: 6. Per germline, CDR1 KGHSH and CDR2 LQKENI. CDR3 in DNA: TGTGCCAGCTCACCGGCAGGGGGCAGGGATGAGCAGTTCTTC. It encodes CASSPAGGRDEQFF.

The chain uses TRBV9 and TRBJ2-5; 7 bases are shared with TRBD2. The CDR3 consists of 15 residues. After removal of 0 bases from V and 4 bases from J, the junction contained 6 bases not matched to a gene. Looked up from germline, CDR1 is SGDLS and CDR2 is YYNGEE. The CDR3 DNA is TGTGCCAGCAGCGTAGCGGAGGGAGGGGCAGAGACCCAGTACTTC. This codes for CASSVAEGGAETQYF.

The count of this clone is one. The chain combines TRBV9 with TRBJ1-5; maybe TRBD1 (6 bases). Trimming pared 4 bases from V and 6 bases from J, leaving 14 bases between. The CDR3 is made up of 14 amino acids. Looked up from germline, CDR1 is SGDLS and CDR2 is YYNGEE. In DNA, the CDR3 is TGTGCCAGCAGCCCCTCTGGGGGCAGTCAGCCCCAGCATTTT. Translated, it gives CASSPSGGSQPQHF.

This chain links TRBV6-2 or TRBV6-3 with TRBJ2-1; 12 nucleotides agree with TRBD2. Trimming cost V 2 bases and J 6 bases; bases outside gene matches: 2. Germline CDR1 MNHEY, CDR2 SVGEGT. The CDR3 is 15 amino acids. The CDR3: CASSYGTSGPNEQFF. Here the CDR3 DNA reads TGTGCCAGCAGTTACGGGACTAGCGGGCCCAATGAGCAGTTCTTC.

This sequence joins TRBV28 and TRBJ1-1; D is possibly TRBD1 (5 bases). CDR1 and CDR2 from the germline V gene are MDHEN and SYDVKM. CDR3 size: 12 residues. V gave up 6 bases and J gave up 10 bases, with 15 bases separating them. The CDR3 DNA reads as TGTGCCAGCAGCCTCACGTCGGGGGTAGCTTTCTTT. It specifies CASSLTSGVAFF. The full variable domain, in which reference TRBV28 and TRBJ1-1 provide the parts outside the CDR3, is DVKVTQSSRYLVKRTGEKVFLECVQDMDHENMFWYRQDPGLGLRLIYFSYDVKMKEKGDIPEGYSVSREKKERFSLILESASTNQTSMYLCASSLTSGVAFFGQGTRLTVV.

This clone occurred once. This rearrangement joins TRBV11-2 to TRBJ1-5, with D unresolved. Trimming left V 3 bases short and J 3 bases short, with 12 bases between. This CDR3 contains 15 residues. Germline-derived CDR1 and CDR2 are SGHAT and FQNNGV. CDR3 sequence: CASSLTRGSNQPQHF. CDR3 in DNA: TGTGCCAGCAGCTTGACTCGGGGTTCCAATCAGCCCCAGCATTTT.

This chain joins TRBV14 and TRBJ2-5; 8 bases are shared with TRBD1. After removal of 1 base from V and 2 bases from J, the junction contained 6 bases not matched to a gene. Germline CDR1 and CDR2: SGHDN and FVKESK. This CDR3 has 16 residues. The CDR3 region is CASSQGINRGQETQYF. Here the CDR3 DNA reads TGTGCCAGCAGCCAAGGCATAAACAGGGGGCAAGAGACCCAGTACTTC.

This chain joins TRBV7-2 and TRBJ1-5; 7 bases line up with TRBD1. Germline CDR1 and CDR2: SGHTA and FQGNSA. The V segment lost 4 bases and the J segment 0 bases; nucleotides outside the gene matches: 3. The CDR3 sequence is 15 residues long. The DNA of the CDR3 is TGTGCCAGCAGCTGGGACAGAAATAGCAATCAGCCCCAGCATTTT. Its translation is CASSWDRNSNQPQHF.

This chain joins TRBV4-2 and TRBJ1-2, with D perhaps TRBD1 (6 bases). The length of the CDR3 is 16 residues. V lost 1 base to trimming and J lost 4 bases, with 16 bases between them. Germline assignment: CDR1 LGHNA and CDR2 YNFKEQ. CDR3: CASSQAQGKPFYGYTF. The DNA for the CDR3 is TGTGCCAGCAGCCAAGCGCAGGGGAAGCCCTTCTATGGCTACACCTTC.

The chain is built from TRBV10-1 and TRBJ2-1; TRBD1 aligns across 7 bases. Germline assignment: CDR1 WNHNN and CDR2 SYGVQD (reference sequence). The CDR3 extends over 14 amino acids. The trim removed 4 bases at V and 4 bases at J, leaving 4 bases unmatched. CDR3 sequence: CASSGDSGYNEQFF. The CDR3 DNA sequence: TGCGCCAGCAGTGGGGACAGCGGATACAATGAGCAGTTCTTC.

The chain uses TRBV7-2 and TRBJ2-4, with D perhaps TRBD2 (6 bases). The CDR3 consists of 17 residues. Per germline, CDR1 SGHTA and CDR2 FQGNSA. V gave up 3 bases and J gave up 1 base, with 16 bases separating them. CDR3 DNA sequence: TGTGCCAGCAGCTTCGGCGGGACGGGAGTGGCCAAAAACATTCAGTACTTC. Translation: CASSFGGTGVAKNIQYF.